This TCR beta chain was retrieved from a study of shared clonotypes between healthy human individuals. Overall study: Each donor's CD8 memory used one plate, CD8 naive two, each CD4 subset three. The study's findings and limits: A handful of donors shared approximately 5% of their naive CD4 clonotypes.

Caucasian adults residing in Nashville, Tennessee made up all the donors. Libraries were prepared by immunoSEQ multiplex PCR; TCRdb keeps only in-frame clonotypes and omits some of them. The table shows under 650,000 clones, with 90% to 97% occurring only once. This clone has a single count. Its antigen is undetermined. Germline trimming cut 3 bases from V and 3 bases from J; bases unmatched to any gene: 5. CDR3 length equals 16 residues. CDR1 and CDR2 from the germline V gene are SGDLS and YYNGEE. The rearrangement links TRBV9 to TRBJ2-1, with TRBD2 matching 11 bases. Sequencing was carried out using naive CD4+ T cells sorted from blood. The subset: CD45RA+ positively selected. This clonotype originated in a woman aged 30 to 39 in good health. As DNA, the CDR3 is TGTGCCAGCAGCGCCCGACTAGCGGGGAACTACAATGAGCAGTTCTTC. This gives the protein CASSARLAGNYNEQFF.